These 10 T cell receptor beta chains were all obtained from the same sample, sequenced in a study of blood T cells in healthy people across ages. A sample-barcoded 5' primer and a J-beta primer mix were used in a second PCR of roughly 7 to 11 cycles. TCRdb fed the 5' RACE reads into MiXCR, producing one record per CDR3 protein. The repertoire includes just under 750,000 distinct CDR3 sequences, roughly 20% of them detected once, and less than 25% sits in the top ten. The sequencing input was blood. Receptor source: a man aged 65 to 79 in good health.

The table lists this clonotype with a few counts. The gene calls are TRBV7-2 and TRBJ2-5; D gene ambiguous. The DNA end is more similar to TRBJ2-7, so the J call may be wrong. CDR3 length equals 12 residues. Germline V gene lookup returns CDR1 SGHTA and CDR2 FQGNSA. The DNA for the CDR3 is TGTGCCAGCACCCGGACCCAGACCGAGCAGTACTTC. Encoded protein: CASTRTQTEQYF.

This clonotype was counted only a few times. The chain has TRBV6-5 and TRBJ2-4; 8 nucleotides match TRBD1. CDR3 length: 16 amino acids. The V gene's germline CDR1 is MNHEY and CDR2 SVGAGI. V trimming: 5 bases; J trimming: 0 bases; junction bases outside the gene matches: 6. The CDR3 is CASSRTGSLAKNIQYF. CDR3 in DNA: TGTGCCAGCAGTAGGACAGGGAGCCTAGCCAAAAACATTCAGTACTTC.

The CDR3 DNA reads TGCAGCGTTGCCCGGACAGGGCCGAGTGAAGCTTTCTTT. Translation gives CSVARTGPSEAFF. The chain has TRBV29-1 and TRBJ1-1, with 8 bases identical to TRBD1. The CDR3 contains 13 residues. The V gene's germline CDR1 is SQVTM and CDR2 ANQGSEA. With V trimmed by 4 bases and J by 7 bases, 8 bases remained unmatched. Complete variable domain (other parts from reference TRBV29-1 and TRBJ1-1): SAVISQKPSRDICQRGTSLTIQCQVDSQVTMMFWYRQQPGQSLTLIATANQGSEATYESGFVIDKFPISRPNLTFSTLTVSNMSPEDSSIYLCSVARTGPSEAFFGQGTRLTVV.

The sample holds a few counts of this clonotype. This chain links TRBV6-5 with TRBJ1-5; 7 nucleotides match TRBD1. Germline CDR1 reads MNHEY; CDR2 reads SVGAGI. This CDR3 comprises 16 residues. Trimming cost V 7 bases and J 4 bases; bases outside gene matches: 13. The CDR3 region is CASNPRDSRGNQPQHF. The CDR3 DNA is TGTGCCAGCAACCCCCGGGACAGCCGCGGTAATCAGCCCCAGCATTTT.

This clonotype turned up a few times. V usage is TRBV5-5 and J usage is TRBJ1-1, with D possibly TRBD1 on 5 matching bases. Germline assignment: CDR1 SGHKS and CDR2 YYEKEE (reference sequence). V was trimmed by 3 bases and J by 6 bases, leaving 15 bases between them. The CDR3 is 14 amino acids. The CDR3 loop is CASSSRGFEAEAFF. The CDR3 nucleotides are TGTGCCAGCAGCTCCCGGGGGTTCGAGGCTGAAGCTTTCTTT. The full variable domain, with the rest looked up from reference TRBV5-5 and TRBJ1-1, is DAGVTQSPTHLIKTRGQQVTLRCSPISGHKSVSWYQQVLGQGPQFIFQYYEKEERGRGNFPDRFSARQFPNYSSELNVNALLLGDSALYLCASSSRGFEAEAFFGQGTRLTVV.

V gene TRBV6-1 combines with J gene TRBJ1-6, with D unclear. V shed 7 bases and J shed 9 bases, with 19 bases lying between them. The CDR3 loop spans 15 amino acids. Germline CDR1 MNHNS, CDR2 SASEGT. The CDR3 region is CASTQEWEVGSPLHF. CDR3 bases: TGTGCCAGCACCCAAGAGTGGGAAGTCGGTTCACCCCTCCACTTT.

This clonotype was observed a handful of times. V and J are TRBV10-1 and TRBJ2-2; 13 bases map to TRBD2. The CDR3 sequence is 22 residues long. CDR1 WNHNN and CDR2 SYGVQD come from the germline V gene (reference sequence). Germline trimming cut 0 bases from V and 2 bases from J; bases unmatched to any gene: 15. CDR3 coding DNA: TGCGCCAGCAGTGAGTCGAAAGGCAAAACCGGACTAGCGGGGGCCAACACCGGGGAGCTGTTTTTT. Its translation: CASSESKGKTGLAGANTGELFF.

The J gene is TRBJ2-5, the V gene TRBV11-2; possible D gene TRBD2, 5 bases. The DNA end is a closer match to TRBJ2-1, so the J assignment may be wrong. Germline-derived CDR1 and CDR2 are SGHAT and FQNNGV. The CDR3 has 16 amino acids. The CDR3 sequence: CASSRQLELGVGEQFF. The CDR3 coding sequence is TGTGCCAGCAGTCGACAACTAGAGTTGGGTGTCGGTGAGCAGTTCTTC.

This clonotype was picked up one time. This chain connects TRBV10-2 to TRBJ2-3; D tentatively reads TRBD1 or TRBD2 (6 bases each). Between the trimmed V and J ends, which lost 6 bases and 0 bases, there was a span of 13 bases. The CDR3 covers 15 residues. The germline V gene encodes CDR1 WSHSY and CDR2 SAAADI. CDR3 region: CASSKGGSSTDTQYF. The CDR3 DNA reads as TGCGCCAGCAGCAAAGGGGGGTCTAGCACAGATACGCAGTATTTT.

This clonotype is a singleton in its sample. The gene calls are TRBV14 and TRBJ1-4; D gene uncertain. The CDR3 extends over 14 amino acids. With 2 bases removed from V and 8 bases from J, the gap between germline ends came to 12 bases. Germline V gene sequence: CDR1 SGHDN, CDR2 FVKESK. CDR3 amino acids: CASSQLATREKLFF. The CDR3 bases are TGTGCCAGCAGCCAACTGGCGACCAGGGAAAAACTGTTTTTT.